These 27 T cell receptor beta chains share one sample of origin, sequenced in a study of T cells after yellow fever vaccination. From the 5' RACE reads, TCRdb called clonotypes with MiXCR, one entry per CDR3 protein. The table has 300,000 to 400,000 distinct CDR3 sequences, around 3.9% seen once; the top ten hold roughly 26%. The specimen was PBMCs, collected 5 days after the yellow fever booster vaccination. The source is a young man who received the YFV17D yellow fever vaccine.

This clonotype was counted many times. The chain joins TRBV7-9 to TRBJ2-7; D possibly uses TRBD1 or TRBD2 (5 bases each). This CDR3 is built from 14 residues. Germline assignment: CDR1 SEHNR and CDR2 FQNEAQ (reference sequence). V was clipped by 3 bases and J by 6 bases, with 15 bases between them. The CDR3 region has the DNA TGTGCCAGCAGCTTTCTAGGCCGGGACGGCGAGCAGTACGTC. Translated, it gives CASSFLGRDGEQYV.

This clonotype came up once. This could be a read error, since a much larger clone is one nucleotide away. The rearrangement uses TRBV20-1 and TRBJ2-7, with 10 bases matching TRBD1. The CDR3 sequence is 15 residues long. Germline lookup yields CDR1 DFQATT and CDR2 SNEGSKA (reference sequence). CDR3 protein: CSAGDQGQGTYEQYF. The CDR3 nucleotides are TGCAGTGCTGGAGATCAGGGACAGGGGACCTACGAGCAGTACTTC.

This clonotype showed up many times. The chain employs TRBV12-3 or TRBV12-4 and TRBJ2-2; TRBD2 might be the D (5 bases). Trimming took 3 bases from V and 6 from J, leaving 5 bases between them. The CDR3 totals 12 residues. The CDR3, as DNA: TGTGCCAGCAGTTTGGGAGCCGGGGAGCTGTTTTTT. Translation gives CASSLGAGELFF.

This clonotype appeared a few times. The chain is built from TRBV5-1 and TRBJ1-2; perhaps TRBD1 as D (5 bases). The ends were cut back, 4 bases at V and 6 bases at J, with 13 bases in the middle. CDR3 length: 13 residues. CDR1 SGHRS and CDR2 YFSETQ come from the germline V gene. CDR3 DNA: TGCGCCAGCAGCACTGCGGGGGAGAATGGCTACACCTTC. Its translation: CASSTAGENGYTF. Supplemented by reference TRBV5-1 and TRBJ1-2, the full variable domain reads KAGVTQTPRYLIKTRGQQVTLSCSPISGHRSVSWYQQTPGQGLQFLFEYFSETQRNKGNFPGRFSGRQFSNSRSEMNVSTLELGDSALYLCASSTAGENGYTFGSGTRLTVV.

This clonotype was counted only a few times. CDR3 in amino acids: CSAVVGVWSNQPQHF. Here the CDR3 DNA reads TGCAGTGCTGTCGTCGGGGTATGGAGTAATCAGCCCCAGCATTTT. The chain combines TRBV20-1 with TRBJ1-5; D not certain. CDR1 and CDR2 (germline): DFQATT, SNEGSKA (reference sequence). Trimming stripped 5 bases from V and 4 bases from J, with 18 bases between. The CDR3 covers 15 residues.

J is TRBJ2-6 and V is TRBV7-8; 7 nucleotides align to TRBD1. The CDR3 has 16 residues. The V and J ends lost 3 bases and 4 bases, in that order; junction bases with no gene match: 6. Germline-derived CDR1 and CDR2 are SGHVS and FQNEAQ. The CDR3 region is CASSFLTGAGANVLTF. The CDR3, as DNA: TGTGCCAGCAGCTTTCTTACAGGGGCCGGGGCCAACGTCCTGACTTTC.

This clonotype was recorded a few times. J is TRBJ2-6 and V is TRBV20-1, with a possible D match to TRBD2 (6 bases). The CDR3 contains 13 residues. Trimming cost V 6 bases and J 1 base, with 7 bases left between them. Germline CDR1 reads DFQATT; CDR2 reads SNEGSKA (reference sequence). The CDR3 is CSAGLSGANVLTF. CDR3 sequence (DNA): TGCAGTGCGGGACTTTCTGGGGCCAACGTCCTGACTTTC.

This clonotype occurred a few times. The CDR3 DNA sequence: TGTGCCAGCGTTCCTTTCCGGGACAGCCTTTTTGAAGCTTTCTTT. Its protein is CASVPFRDSLFEAFF. This chain links TRBV6-6 with TRBJ1-1, with 7 bases identical to TRBD1. CDR1 and CDR2 from the germline V gene are MNHNY and SVGAGI (reference sequence). The CDR3 is 15 amino acids. V shed 8 bases and J 7 bases; nucleotides not matched to a gene: 16.

This clonotype was seen ten or more times. The chain recombines TRBV24-1 with TRBJ2-2; D not certain. Germline V gene sequence: CDR1 KGHDR, CDR2 SFDVKD. The V and J ends lost 9 bases and 3 bases respectively, with 16 bases between them. The CDR3 is made up of 15 amino acids. DNA for the CDR3: TGTGCCACCGCAGATGGCACCTTGGACACCGGGGAGCTGTTTTTT. This gives the protein CATADGTLDTGELFF.

This clonotype was picked up a small number of times. The rearrangement uses TRBV5-1 and TRBJ1-2; 10 bases agree with TRBD1. Germline CDR1 SGHRS, CDR2 YFSETQ. Losses at the gene ends were 4 bases for V and 4 bases for J; bases not matched to a gene: 4. The CDR3 length is 14 residues. CDR3 protein: CASSGGQGTYGYTF. The CDR3 DNA is TGCGCCAGCAGCGGGGGACAGGGGACCTATGGCTACACCTTC.

In this sample, this clonotype turned up a few times. This rearrangement joins TRBV4-1 to TRBJ2-7; 7 bases agree with TRBD2. The CDR3 spans 17 residues. The junction had 10 bases not matched to a gene; V was cut back by 0 bases and J by 2 bases. The germline V gene has CDR1 MGHRA and CDR2 YSYEKL. The DNA of the CDR3 is TGCGCCAGCAGCCAAGATATTCTCGGCGGGAGCACCTACGAGCAGTACTTC. This translates into CASSQDILGGSTYEQYF.

The table lists this clonotype with a few counts. The V and J genes are TRBV18 and TRBJ1-3; 7 bases fit TRBD1. Germline V gene lookup returns CDR1 KGHSH and CDR2 LQKENI. The length of the CDR3 is 19 residues. The trim removed 1 base at V and 0 bases at J, leaving 12 bases unmatched. As DNA, the CDR3 is TGTGCCAGCTCACCACTTGGGATGACAGGGTGGAACTCTGGAAACACCATATATTTT. Its translation: CASSPLGMTGWNSGNTIYF.

The sample holds a few counts of this clonotype. The chain uses TRBV20-1 and TRBJ1-1; TRBD1 is a possible D gene (6 bases). Trimming shortened V by 1 base and J by 1 base, and 10 bases separated the two germline ends. The CDR3 has 14 amino acids. CDR1 is DFQATT, CDR2 SNEGSKA, per germline (reference sequence). CDR3 sequence reads: CSARVPGENTEAFF. The CDR3 nucleotides are TGCAGTGCTAGAGTCCCAGGGGAGAACACTGAAGCTTTCTTT.

The genes are TRBV20-1 and TRBJ1-5, with D maybe TRBD1 (5 bases). The CDR3 totals 13 residues. Germline loops: CDR1 DFQATT, CDR2 SNEGSKA (reference sequence). V was pared by 2 bases and J by 4 bases, with 9 bases between. Here the CDR3 reads CSARTGVNQPQHF. CDR3 coding DNA: TGCAGTGCTAGAACAGGAGTGAATCAGCCCCAGCATTTT.

In its sample, this clonotype was seen many times. The DNA of the CDR3 is TGTGCCAGCTCACCAGAGACAGGGAACTATGGCTACACCTTC. Amino acid sequence: CASSPETGNYGYTF. The chain uses TRBV18 and TRBJ1-2; 7 nucleotides align to TRBD1. V lost 2 bases, J lost 2 bases, and 2 bases stayed unmatched. The V gene's germline CDR1 is KGHSH and CDR2 LQKENI. The CDR3 runs to 14 residues.

This clonotype occurred many times. The rearrangement links TRBV10-3 to TRBJ1-5; D is perhaps TRBD1 (6 bases). The germline gives CDR1 ENHRY, CDR2 SYGVKD. Between the trimmed V and J ends, which lost 5 bases and 0 bases, there was a span of 11 bases. The CDR3 sequence is 15 residues long. DNA for the CDR3: TGTGCCATCAGTTCGGACAGTTATAGCAATCAGCCCCAGCATTTT. As protein: CAISSDSYSNQPQHF.

In its sample, this clonotype was seen many times. The V call is TRBV2, the J call TRBJ2-3; D may be TRBD1 (5 bases). V dropped 4 bases and J dropped 4 bases, with 12 bases sitting between them. Germline CDR1 is SNHLY and CDR2 is FYNNEI. The CDR3 covers 14 residues. CDR3 DNA: TGTGCCAGCAGTGTTATGGGGCCGGCAGATACGCAGTATTTT. Translating it yields CASSVMGPADTQYF.

This clonotype was observed many times. The gene calls are TRBV7-2 and TRBJ2-1; 8 nucleotides line up with TRBD1. From germline, CDR1 is SGHTA and CDR2 FQGNSA. The CDR3 runs 16 residues. With V trimmed by 0 bases and J by 2 bases, 3 bases remained unmatched. The CDR3 coding sequence is TGTGCCAGCAGCTTAGCGTGGGACAGGACCTACAATGAGCAGTTCTTC. It specifies CASSLAWDRTYNEQFF.

This clonotype came up a few times. The rearrangement links TRBV15 to TRBJ2-2, with TRBD2 identical over 10 bases. The CDR3 covers 17 residues. With V trimmed by 3 bases and J by 4 bases, 8 bases remained unmatched. Per the germline V gene, CDR1 is LNHNV and CDR2 is YYDKDF (reference sequence). The CDR3 spells CATSRPPSGGTTGELFF. The DNA for the CDR3 is TGTGCCACCAGCAGGCCCCCTAGCGGGGGTACCACCGGGGAGCTGTTTTTT.

As concerns this clonotype: Possible read error: a much larger clone is one base away. The J gene is TRBJ1-1, the V gene TRBV20-1; 9 bases line up with TRBD1. V shed 5 bases and J 11 bases; nucleotides not matched to a gene: 12. Germline assignment: CDR1 DFQATT and CDR2 SNEGSKA (reference sequence). The CDR3 has 13 amino acids. For the CDR3, the DNA is TGCAGTGCTCCAATTCCGGGACAGGGACATGCTTTCTTT. As protein: CSAPIPGQGHAFF.

The rearrangement links TRBV24-1 to TRBJ2-1; possibly TRBD1 for D (6 bases). V lost 10 bases to trimming and J lost 4 bases, with 16 bases between them. In germline, CDR1 is KGHDR, CDR2 SFDVKD. This CDR3 spans 14 amino acids. The CDR3 is CATSSRTEYNEQFF. The CDR3 DNA reads as TGTGCCACTAGTTCCAGGACAGAATACAATGAGCAGTTCTTC.

This clonotype was seen ten or more times. J is TRBJ1-2 and V is TRBV7-9; 7 bases line up with TRBD1. Germline values: CDR1 SEHNR, CDR2 FQNEAQ (reference sequence). The CDR3 covers 15 residues. With 3 bases clipped from V and 2 bases from J, the junction kept 6 bases outside the gene matches. DNA for the CDR3: TGTGCCAGCAGCTTGACAGGGCCGGTCAACTATGGCTACACCTTC. It is translated as CASSLTGPVNYGYTF.

In this sample, this clonotype turned up a few times. The chain carries TRBV6-2 or TRBV6-3 and TRBJ2-3; D gene unclear. This CDR3 has 14 residues. Per germline, CDR1 MNHEY and CDR2 SVGEGT. V shed 0 bases and J shed 6 bases, with 10 bases lying between them. This chain's CDR3 is CASSYSRRGDTQYF. The CDR3 nucleotides read TGTGCCAGCAGTTACTCACGTCGTGGGGATACGCAGTATTTT.

This clonotype has just a few counts. The genes are TRBV7-2 and TRBJ2-1; TRBD1 is a possible D gene (6 bases). CDR1 and CDR2 (germline): SGHTA, FQGNSA. CDR3 length: 17 amino acids. Trimming pared 4 bases from V and 2 bases from J, leaving 18 bases between. This CDR3 reads CASSSWRTASTYNEQFF. Here the CDR3 DNA reads TGTGCCAGCAGCTCCTGGCGGACAGCCTCCACCTACAATGAGCAGTTCTTC. The whole variable domain, remainder taken from reference TRBV7-2 and TRBJ2-1, is GAGVSQSPSNKVTEKGKDVELRCDPISGHTALYWYRQSLGQGLEFLIYFQGNSAPDKSGLPSDRFSAERTGGSVSTLTIQRTQQEDSAVYLCASSSWRTASTYNEQFFGPGTRLTVL.

This clonotype was seen many times. CDR3 sequence reads: CASSVPQGRNEQFF. DNA for the CDR3: TGCGCCAGCAGCGTCCCCCAGGGCCGCAATGAGCAGTTCTTC. The chain is built from TRBV5-1 and TRBJ2-1, with D perhaps matching TRBD1 (5 bases). This CDR3 has 14 residues. V lost 4 bases, J lost 6 bases, and 14 bases lay in between. In germline, CDR1 is SGHRS, CDR2 YFSETQ.

This clonotype was recorded a few times. J is TRBJ1-6 and V is TRBV3-1; the D is unclear. This CDR3 is built from 12 residues. The germline V and J ends were trimmed by 4 bases and 12 bases, with 10 bases remaining between them. Germline V gives CDR1 LGHDT, CDR2 YNNKEL (reference sequence). Here the CDR3 DNA reads TGTGCCAGCAGCCTCCGGACGGGACCCCTCCACTTT. Encoded protein: CASSLRTGPLHF.

Only a few counts were recorded for this clonotype. V usage is TRBV6-5 and J usage is TRBJ2-7; 9 bases are shared with TRBD2. The CDR3 contains 16 residues. From germline, CDR1 is MNHEY and CDR2 SVGAGI. The junction had 5 bases not matched to a gene; V was cut back by 0 bases and J by 2 bases. CDR3 protein: CASSYSIAGAAYEQYV. In nucleotides, the CDR3 is TGTGCCAGCAGTTACTCCATAGCGGGGGCTGCCTACGAGCAGTACGTC.